What follows describes a single T cell receptor beta chain. Its specificity is not known. The data are from a study of cytomegalovirus exposure and HLA in healthy donors. Across the study: Early released data comprised approximately 85 million unique TCRs from HLA-typed donors.

Study-wide results and limits: No immune exposure information besides CMV serostatus was available.

The V gene end was trimmed by 5 bases and the J gene end by 0 bases; junction bases not matched to a gene: 4. Germline V gene data show CDR1 as ENHRY and CDR2 as SYGVKD. The CDR3 runs to 15 residues. 60 Vbeta and 13 Jbeta primers were used in PCR. Profiled with immunoSEQ multiplex PCR; TCRdb holds only in-frame clones, not every one. This sample has 150,000 to 200,000 clones, with about 80% found just once. The TCR originated in a middle-aged woman in good health and CMV-seronegative. The V and J genes are TRBV10-3 and TRBJ1-5; the match to TRBD1 covers 7 bases. The specimen sequenced was PBMCs. The CDR3 sequence is CAISPDRASNQPQHF. The DNA for the CDR3 is TGTGCCATCAGTCCTGACAGGGCTAGCAATCAGCCCCAGCATTTT.